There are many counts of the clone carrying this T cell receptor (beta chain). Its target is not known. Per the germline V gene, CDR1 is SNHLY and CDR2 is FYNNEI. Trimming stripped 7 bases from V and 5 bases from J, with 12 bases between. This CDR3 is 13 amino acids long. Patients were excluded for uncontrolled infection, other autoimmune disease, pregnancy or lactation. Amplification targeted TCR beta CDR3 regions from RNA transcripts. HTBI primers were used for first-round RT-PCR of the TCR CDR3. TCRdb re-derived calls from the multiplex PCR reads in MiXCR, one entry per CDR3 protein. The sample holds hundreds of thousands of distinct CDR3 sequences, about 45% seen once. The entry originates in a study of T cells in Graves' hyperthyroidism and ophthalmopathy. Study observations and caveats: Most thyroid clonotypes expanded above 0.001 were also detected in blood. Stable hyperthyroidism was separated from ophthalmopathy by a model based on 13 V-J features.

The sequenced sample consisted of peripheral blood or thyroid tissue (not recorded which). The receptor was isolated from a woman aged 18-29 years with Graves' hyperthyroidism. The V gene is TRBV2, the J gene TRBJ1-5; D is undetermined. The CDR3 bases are TGTGCCAGCAACCCGGCGATCGATCAGCCCCAGCATTTT. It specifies CASNPAIDQPQHF.